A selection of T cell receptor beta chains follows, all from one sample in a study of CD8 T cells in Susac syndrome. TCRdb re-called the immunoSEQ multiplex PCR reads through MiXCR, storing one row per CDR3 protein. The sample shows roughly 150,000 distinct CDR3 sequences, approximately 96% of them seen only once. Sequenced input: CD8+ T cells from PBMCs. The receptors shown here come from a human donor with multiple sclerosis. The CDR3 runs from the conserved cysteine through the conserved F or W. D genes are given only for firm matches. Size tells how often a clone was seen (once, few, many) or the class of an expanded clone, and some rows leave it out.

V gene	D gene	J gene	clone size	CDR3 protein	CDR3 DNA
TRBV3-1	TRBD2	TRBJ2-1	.	CASSLGISGGADEQFF	TGTGCCAGCAGCCTCGGCATCAGCGGGGGAGCAGATGAGCAGTTCTTC
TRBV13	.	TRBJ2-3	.	CASSLVSQEPSTDTQYF	TGTGCCAGCAGCTTAGTATCACAGGAGCCAAGCACAGATACGCAGTATTTT
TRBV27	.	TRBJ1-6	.	CASSFIGNSPLHF	TGTGCCAGCAGTTTTATTGGAAACTCACCCCTCCACTTT
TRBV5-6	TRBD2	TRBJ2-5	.	CASSLAGRWRGQETQYF	TGTGCCAGCAGCTTGGCCGGGAGGTGGAGGGGCCAAGAGACCCAGTACTTC
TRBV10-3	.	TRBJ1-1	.	CAIGGGTTEAFF	TGTGCCATCGGGGGAGGGACCACTGAAGCTTTCTTT
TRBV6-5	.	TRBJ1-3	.	CASSYSPSSGNTIYF	TGTGCCAGCAGTTACTCCCCGTCCTCAGGAAACACCATATATTTT
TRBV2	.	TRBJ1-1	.	CASYQATEAFF	TGTGCCAGTTATCAGGCCACTGAAGCTTTCTTT
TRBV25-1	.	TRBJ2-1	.	CASSFGLKDNEQFF	TGTGCCAGCAGTTTCGGTTTGAAGGACAATGAGCAGTTCTTC
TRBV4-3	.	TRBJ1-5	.	CASSQRALPNQPQHF	TGCGCCAGCAGCCAGAGGGCCCTTCCCAATCAGCCCCAGCATTTT
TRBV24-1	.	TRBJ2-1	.	CATGNGTQRNNEQFF	TGTGCCACCGGGAACGGGACCCAGCGGAACAATGAGCAGTTCTTC
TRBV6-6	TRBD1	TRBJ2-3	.	CASSWGQDTDTQYF	TGTGCCAGCAGCTGGGGACAGGACACAGATACGCAGTATTTT
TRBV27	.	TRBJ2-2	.	CASSLTRNTGELFF	TGTGCCAGCAGTTTGACCAGGAACACCGGGGAGCTGTTTTTT
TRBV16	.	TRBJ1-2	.	CASSQSWGGYTF	TGTGCCAGCAGCCAATCTTGGGGTGGCTACACCTTC
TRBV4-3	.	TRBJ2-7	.	CASSQADGGGHEQYF	TGCGCCAGCAGCCAAGCGGACGGAGGGGGTCACGAGCAGTACTTC
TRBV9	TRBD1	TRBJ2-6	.	CASSLRDRGLSGANVLTF	TGTGCCAGCAGCCTCCGGGACAGGGGGCTCTCGGGGGCCAACGTCCTGACTTTC
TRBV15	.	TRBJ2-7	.	CAGGYEQYF	TGTGCCGGGGGTTACGAGCAGTACTTC
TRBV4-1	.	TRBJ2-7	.	CASSQAPASSYEQYF	TGCGCCAGCAGCCAAGCCCCTGCAAGCTCCTACGAGCAGTACTTC
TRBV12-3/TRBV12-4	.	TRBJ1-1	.	CASSESPYSNTEAFF	TGTGCCAGCAGCGAGAGTCCCTACTCGAACACTGAAGCTTTCTTT
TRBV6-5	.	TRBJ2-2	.	CASGQTRNTGELFF	TGTGCCAGTGGACAGACGAGGAACACCGGGGAGCTGTTTTTT
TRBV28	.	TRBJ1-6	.	CASTDDSPLHF	TGTGCCAGCACGGATGATTCACCCCTCCACTTT
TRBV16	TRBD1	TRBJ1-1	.	CASSQPGGNVLKNTEAFF	TGTGCCAGCAGCCAACCAGGGGGCAACGTGCTAAAGAACACTGAAGCTTTCTTT
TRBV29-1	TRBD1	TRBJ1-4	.	CSVAGGPSNEKLFF	TGCAGCGTCGCAGGGGGGCCGTCTAATGAAAAACTGTTTTTT
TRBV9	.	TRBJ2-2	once	CASSPRTESSMVFF	TGTGCCAGCAGCCCCCGGACAGAATCTTCCATGGTGTTTTTT
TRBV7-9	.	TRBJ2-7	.	CASRDGSRSRNEQYF	TGTGCCAGCAGGGACGGGTCCCGCAGTAGGAACGAGCAGTACTTC
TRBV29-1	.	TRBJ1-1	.	CSVDGVTDTEAFF	TGCAGCGTTGATGGGGTAACGGACACTGAAGCTTTCTTT
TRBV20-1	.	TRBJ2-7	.	CSARDIRGASNEQYF	TGCAGTGCTAGAGATATCCGGGGGGCAAGTAACGAGCAGTACTTC
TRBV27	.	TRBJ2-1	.	CATRDSINEQFF	TGTGCCACCAGGGACTCAATCAATGAGCAGTTCTTC
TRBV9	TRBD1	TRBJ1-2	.	CASSVAQGAHYGYTF	TGTGCCAGCAGCGTAGCTCAGGGGGCCCACTATGGCTACACCTTC
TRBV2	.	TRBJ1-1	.	CASSPTGARHTEAFF	TGTGCCAGCAGCCCCACAGGCGCGCGGCACACTGAAGCTTTCTTT
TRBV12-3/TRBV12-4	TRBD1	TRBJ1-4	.	CASTRRGQFHEKLFF	TGTGCCAGCACTCGAAGGGGACAGTTTCATGAAAAACTGTTTTTT
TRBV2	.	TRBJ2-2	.	CASIGVANTGELFF	TGTGCTTCCATTGGGGTCGCGAACACCGGGGAGCTGTTTTTT
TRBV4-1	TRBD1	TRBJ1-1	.	CASSPYTGDTEAFF	TGCGCCAGCAGCCCCTACACAGGGGACACTGAAGCTTTCTTT
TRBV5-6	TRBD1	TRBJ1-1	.	CASSDGTGYTEAFF	TGTGCCAGCAGCGACGGGACAGGGTACACTGAAGCTTTCTTT
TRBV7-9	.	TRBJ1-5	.	CASSLDSPQPQHF	TGTGCCAGCAGCTTAGACAGCCCACAGCCCCAGCATTTT
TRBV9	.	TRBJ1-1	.	CASSVIDTEAFF	TGTGCCAGCAGCGTAATAGACACTGAAGCTTTCTTT
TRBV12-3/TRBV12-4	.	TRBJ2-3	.	CASSPRGSGTQYF	TGTGCCAGCAGCCCCAGGGGTTCGGGTACGCAGTATTTT
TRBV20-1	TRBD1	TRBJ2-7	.	CSATRTGYETNPKPSSYEQYF	TGCAGTGCTACCCGGACAGGGTATGAAACAAACCCTAAACCCAGCTCCTACGAGCAGTACTTC
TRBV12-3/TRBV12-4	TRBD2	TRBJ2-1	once	CASSPTSGGHNEQFF	TGTGCCAGCAGTCCCACTAGCGGGGGACACAATGAGCAGTTCTTC
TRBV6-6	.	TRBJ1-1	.	CASSYSDRNTEAFF	TGTGCCAGCAGTTATTCCGACAGGAACACTGAAGCTTTCTTT
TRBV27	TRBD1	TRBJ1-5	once	CASRTAGQGGYSNQPQHF	TGTGCCAGCAGGACGGCGGGACAGGGGGGTTATAGCAATCAGCCCCAGCATTTT
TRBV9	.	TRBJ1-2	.	CASSVGDAGFGGYTF	TGTGCCAGCAGCGTAGGGGACGCCGGCTTCGGGGGCTACACCTTC
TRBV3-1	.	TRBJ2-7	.	CASSQVLDYEQYF	TGTGCCAGCAGCCAGGTACTCGACTACGAGCAGTACTTC
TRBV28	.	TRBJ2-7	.	CASSLWGIGAYEQYF	TGTGCCAGCAGTTTATGGGGTATAGGGGCCTACGAGCAGTACTTC
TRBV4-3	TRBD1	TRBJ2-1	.	CASSQTGNEQFF	TGCGCCAGCAGCCAGACAGGGAATGAGCAGTTCTTC
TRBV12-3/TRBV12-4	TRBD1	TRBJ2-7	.	CASSLQGQGYEQYF	TGTGCCAGCAGTCTCCAGGGACAGGGGTACGAGCAGTACTTC
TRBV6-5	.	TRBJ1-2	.	CASSYTSGYYGYTF	TGTGCCAGCAGTTACACCTCAGGATACTATGGCTACACCTTC
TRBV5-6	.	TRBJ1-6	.	CASSSARSPLHF	TGTGCCAGCAGCTCCGCCCGGTCACCCCTCCACTTT
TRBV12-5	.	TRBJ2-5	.	CASGLVGTQETQYF	TGTGCTAGTGGTTTGGTGGGGACCCAAGAGACCCAGTACTTC
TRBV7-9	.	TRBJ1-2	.	CASSLDAGNGGYTF	TGTGCCAGCAGCTTAGATGCAGGGAATGGTGGCTACACCTTC
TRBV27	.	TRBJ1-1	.	CASSLSAGNTEAFF	TGTGCCAGCAGTTTATCGGCGGGGAACACTGAAGCTTTCTTT
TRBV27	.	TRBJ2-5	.	CASSPRTVGGETQYF	TGTGCCAGCAGTCCGAGGACAGTCGGGGGGGAGACCCAGTACTTC